This T cell receptor (beta chain) was profiled in a study of CD4 T cells in relation to SARS-CoV-2 and coronaviruses. On this clone: Its antigen is unknown.

Germline CDR1 MNHNS, CDR2 SASEGT. The CDR3 is made up of 17 amino acids. J lost 4 bases, V lost 4 bases, and 11 bases had no gene match. The protocol was immunoSEQ multiplex PCR, while the TCRdb copy is restricted to in-frame clones and leaves out a portion. In the table there are tens of thousands of clones, about two thirds of which are singletons. Unexposed donor CD4+ T cells date from about 2011-2018, before the COVID-19 pandemic. After ten to eleven days of culture, CD4+ T cells were isolated. The origin of this receptor is a human donor in good health. The V call is TRBV6-1, the J call TRBJ2-2, with TRBD1 matching over 8 bases. Sequencing input: CD4+ T cells from PBMCs, cultured in vitro. The CDR3, as DNA: TGTGCCAGCAGTGTACCTACAGGGGGTCGGTTCACCGGGGAGCTGTTTTTT. It is translated as CASSVPTGGRFTGELFF.